The 29 T cell receptor beta chains reported below all come from one sample, sequenced in a study of cytomegalovirus exposure and HLA in healthy donors. The study ran its PCR with 60 Vbeta and 13 Jbeta primers. Here immunoSEQ multiplex PCR was the method, and the copy in TCRdb shows in-frame clones only, minus some. The table lists about 110,000 clones, 74% of them singletons, with about 4.2% in the top ten. Sequenced sample: PBMCs. These TCRs come from a woman aged 40 to 50 in good health and CMV-seropositive.

Here the CDR3 DNA reads TGTGCCAGCAGCTTAGGGGGCGGGGAACAGCCCCAGCATTTT. Amino acid sequence: CASSLGGGEQPQHF. This chain connects TRBV7-9 to TRBJ1-5; tentatively, D is TRBD1 (5 bases). Trimming left V 1 base short and J 7 bases short, with 11 bases between. This CDR3 has 14 residues. CDR1 SEHNR and CDR2 FQNEAQ come from the germline V gene (reference sequence).

The V call is TRBV7-7, the J call TRBJ2-5, with TRBD2 matching 8 bases. Germline values: CDR1 SSHAT, CDR2 FNYEAQ (reference sequence). The CDR3 spans 15 residues. CDR3 sequence: CASGLGGTRFETQYF. CDR3 DNA sequence: TGTGCTAGCGGCTTAGGAGGGACTAGATTTGAGACCCAGTACTTC.

This clone has more than one count but fewer than ten. J is TRBJ2-5 and V is TRBV10-3, with 8 bases matching TRBD1. The CDR3 spans 11 residues. The J segment lost 7 bases and the V segment lost 8 bases, leaving 3 bases of the junction unmatched. Germline CDR1 ENHRY, CDR2 SYGVKD. CDR3 bases: TGTGCCATCGGACAGGGAGGGACCCAGTACTTC. Translating gives CAIGQGGTQYF.

V and J are TRBV30 and TRBJ1-6, with 9 bases identical to TRBD1. After removal of 3 bases from V and 9 bases from J, the junction contained 3 bases not matched to a gene. This CDR3 spans 13 amino acids. Germline CDR1 reads GTSNPN; CDR2 reads SVGIG (reference sequence). CDR3 nucleotides: TGTGCCTGGAGGGGGACAGGGAGTTCACCCCTCCACTTT. Protein: CAWRGTGSSPLHF. Complete variable domain (other parts from reference TRBV30 and TRBJ1-6): SQTIHQWPATLVQPVGSPLSLECTVEGTSNPNLYWYRQAAGRGLQLLFYSVGIGQISSEVPQNLSASRPQDRQFILSSKKLLLSDSGFYLCAWRGTGSSPLHFGNGTRLTVT.

This rearrangement joins TRBV19 to TRBJ2-7; TRBD1 might be the D (5 bases). V lost 10 bases, J lost 3 bases, and 16 bases lay in between. CDR1 is LNHDA, CDR2 SQIVND, per germline (reference sequence). The CDR3 runs 13 residues. This chain's CDR3 is CATSTASNYEQYF. The CDR3, as DNA: TGTGCCACCTCGACAGCCTCTAACTACGAGCAGTACTTC.

The CDR3 DNA reads TGTGCCAGCAGCGGGAGGCCCGCCGGGCCCTCCTACGAGCAGTACTTC. Its translation is CASSGRPAGPSYEQYF. The chain links TRBV27 to TRBJ2-7; 7 nucleotides line up with TRBD2. CDR3 length: 16 residues. Looked up from germline, CDR1 is MNHEY and CDR2 is SMNVEV (reference sequence). The J segment lost 0 bases and the V segment lost 6 bases, leaving 11 bases of the junction unmatched.

The rearrangement links TRBV29-1 to TRBJ2-3, with TRBD2 matching over 8 bases. The CDR3 contains 13 residues. Trimming removed 3 bases from V and 3 bases from J; junction bases left unmatched: 2. Germline V CDR1 and CDR2: SQVTM, ANQGSEA. CDR3 DNA: TGCAGCGTTGATAGCGGGAAAACAGATACGCAGTATTTT. This gives the protein CSVDSGKTDTQYF.

This clone was seen only a few times. This sequence joins TRBV6-5 and TRBJ1-5; a possible D gene is TRBD1 (5 bases). V gave up 6 bases and J gave up 4 bases, with 16 bases separating them. Per germline, CDR1 MNHEY and CDR2 SVGAGI. The CDR3 is 15 amino acids. The CDR3 sequence: CASSSGSGGNQPQHF. CDR3 nucleotide sequence: TGTGCCAGCAGCTCAGGGAGTGGAGGGAATCAGCCCCAGCATTTT.

The CDR3 nucleotides read TGTGCCAGCAGCTTAGTATCCGCGTACAGGGGGGAGAACACTGAAGCTTTCTTT. Its translation is CASSLVSAYRGENTEAFF. The chain has TRBV11-3 and TRBJ1-1; 8 positions agree with TRBD1. The J segment lost 1 base and the V segment lost 1 base, leaving 11 bases of the junction unmatched. The CDR3 runs 18 residues. Per the germline V gene, CDR1 is SGHNT and CDR2 is YENEEA.

This chain connects TRBV30 to TRBJ1-5; D unclear. Per the germline V gene, CDR1 is GTSNPN and CDR2 is SVGIG (reference sequence). V shed 3 bases and J shed 7 bases, with 13 bases lying between them. The CDR3 consists of 13 residues. The CDR3 region is CAWSSSPRQPQHF. The DNA for the CDR3 is TGTGCCTGGAGCTCAAGCCCCAGGCAGCCCCAGCATTTT.

This clone showed up just once. CDR3 sequence reads: CASSQGTSGRATDTQYF. CDR3 sequence (DNA): TGCGCCAGCAGCCAAGGGACTAGCGGGAGGGCTACAGATACGCAGTATTTT. V is TRBV4-1 and J is TRBJ2-3; 15 positions agree with TRBD2. The J segment lost 3 bases and the V segment lost 1 base, leaving 2 bases of the junction unmatched. CDR1 is MGHRA and CDR2 is YSYEKL in the germline V gene. This CDR3 has 17 residues.

The chain combines TRBV29-1 with TRBJ1-1; D call uncertain. Per the germline V gene, CDR1 is SQVTM and CDR2 is ANQGSEA. CDR3 length: 10 amino acids. The V end was cut by 7 bases, the J end by 2 bases, with 5 bases between. DNA of the CDR3: TGCAGCGGCCTAAACACTGAAGCTTTCTTT. Protein sequence: CSGLNTEAFF.

The chain has TRBV7-9 and TRBJ2-6; TRBD1 might be the D (6 bases). The CDR3 has 18 amino acids. Germline CDR1 reads SEHNR; CDR2 reads FQNEAQ (reference sequence). The germline V and J ends were trimmed by 5 bases and 4 bases, with 21 bases remaining between them. The CDR3 is CASSKLRGSGTGANVLTF. The DNA for the CDR3 is TGTGCCAGCAGCAAACTGAGGGGGTCAGGTACGGGGGCCAACGTCCTGACTTTC.

The sample holds one count of this clone. The chain recombines TRBV18 with TRBJ1-1, with D possibly TRBD1 on 5 matching bases. The V end lost 1 base, the J end lost 4 bases, and 10 bases lay between the germline ends. The CDR3 runs 14 residues. Germline CDR1 and CDR2: KGHSH and LQKENI. The CDR3 DNA reads TGTGCCAGCTCACCACGTCAGGGCTTCACTGAAGCTTTCTTT. Its translation is CASSPRQGFTEAFF.

The sample holds a few counts of this clone. The sample has other DNA sequences that encode this CDR3 too. This rearrangement joins TRBV18 to TRBJ2-5, with D perhaps matching TRBD1 (6 bases). V shed 3 bases and J shed 5 bases, with 10 bases lying between them. The CDR3 spans 13 residues. The germline gives CDR1 KGHSH, CDR2 LQKENI. CDR3 loop: CASSPGTGETQYF. The CDR3 DNA is TGTGCCAGCTCACCCGGTACAGGGGAGACCCAGTACTTC.

The chain is built from TRBV29-1 and TRBJ1-1, with TRBD1 matching 9 bases. V trimming: 5 bases; J trimming: 3 bases; junction bases outside the gene matches: 10. The CDR3 has 15 amino acids. Germline V gene sequence: CDR1 SQVTM, CDR2 ANQGSEA. The CDR3 DNA follows: TGCAGCGTTCGGCGGGCAGGACAGGGGTACACTGAAGCTTTCTTT. Translating gives CSVRRAGQGYTEAFF.

As regards this clone: Because the CDR3 is missing its conserved closing phenylalanine or tryptophan, this is likely a read error. The DNA is omitted, as the CDR3 cannot be located on it reliably, and the CDR3 follows TCRdb's listing. The V call is TRBV6-4, the J call TRBJ2-7; the table assigns TRBD1, which was not confirmed against the DNA. Germline V lookup: CDR1 MRHNA, CDR2 SNTAGT. The CDR3 numbers 13 amino acids, ends counted. Here the CDR3 reads CASSLDWGDRDCS.

A few counts support this clone. The chain has TRBV6-1 and TRBJ1-5; TRBD1 agrees at 7 bases. Looked up from germline, CDR1 is MNHNS and CDR2 is SASEGT. The CDR3 contains 15 residues. V lost 7 bases, J lost 1 base, and 7 bases stayed unmatched. In DNA, the CDR3 is TGTGCCAGCACCTCAGGGGGGACAAGCAATCAGCCCCAGCATTTT. Translated, it gives CASTSGGTSNQPQHF.

The chain couples TRBV9 to TRBJ1-2; unclear D gene. The V end was cut by 1 base, the J end by 2 bases, with 15 bases between. This CDR3 is 16 amino acids long. CDR1 SGDLS and CDR2 YYNGEE come from the germline V gene. CDR3 DNA: TGTGCCAGCAGCGTAAATAGAGATGGAGAGAACTATGGCTACACCTTC. Its protein is CASSVNRDGENYGYTF.

This clone was recorded only once. The chain uses TRBV5-6 and TRBJ2-5, with 10 bases lining up with TRBD1. Germline V gene lookup returns CDR1 SGHDT and CDR2 YYEEEE. Trimming cost V 2 bases and J 5 bases; bases outside gene matches: 6. The CDR3 is made up of 15 amino acids. The CDR3 reads CASSFKTGQGETQYF. The CDR3 DNA sequence: TGTGCCAGCAGCTTTAAAACGGGACAGGGGGAGACCCAGTACTTC.

Of note for this clone: Relative to the germline gene, one junction end is altered; a read error may explain this. The chain employs TRBV7-9 and TRBJ1-1; a weak D match, TRBD1 (5 bases). Germline loops: CDR1 SEHNR, CDR2 FQNEAQ (reference sequence). This CDR3 is 13 amino acids long. The CDR3 protein is CSSSWGGDTEAFF. DNA of the CDR3: TGTTCCAGCAGCTGGGGGGGTGACACTGAAGCTTTCTTT.

The V and J genes are TRBV5-1 and TRBJ1-2; 8 nucleotides line up with TRBD1. The junction had 3 bases not matched to a gene; V was cut back by 0 bases and J by 8 bases. The CDR3 sequence is 13 residues long. Germline V gene data show CDR1 as SGHRS and CDR2 as YFSETQ. The CDR3 DNA reads as TGCGCCAGCAGCTTGGAGGACAGGGCAGGCTACACCTTC. Translated, it gives CASSLEDRAGYTF.

This sequence joins TRBV19 and TRBJ1-1; no firm D call. V gave up 6 bases and J gave up 0 bases, with 11 bases separating them. Germline V gene data show CDR1 as LNHDA and CDR2 as SQIVND (reference sequence). This CDR3 comprises 14 residues. The CDR3 DNA reads TGTGCCAGTAGACAGAGAACGGTGAACACTGAAGCTTTCTTT. It specifies CASRQRTVNTEAFF.

The chain is built from TRBV30 and TRBJ2-6; 9 bases are shared with TRBD1. The CDR3 totals 19 residues. From germline, CDR1 is GTSNPN and CDR2 SVGIG (reference sequence). The V and J ends lost 3 bases and 1 base, in that order; junction bases with no gene match: 13. CDR3 region: CAWSQGTGRFGSGANVLTF. The DNA of the CDR3 is TGTGCCTGGAGCCAGGGGACAGGGAGATTTGGGTCTGGGGCCAACGTCCTGACTTTC.

The rearrangement joins TRBV5-1 to TRBJ1-1, with 9 bases fitting TRBD1. With V trimmed by 5 bases and J by 0 bases, 8 bases remained unmatched. Germline V gene data show CDR1 as SGHRS and CDR2 as YFSETQ. The CDR3 contains 16 residues. The CDR3 nucleotides read TGCGCCAGCAGACGAACAGGGGGCTCCTTGAACACTGAAGCTTTCTTT. Translating it yields CASRRTGGSLNTEAFF.

This chain uses TRBV5-1 with TRBJ1-2; D unresolved. Germline-derived CDR1 and CDR2 are SGHRS and YFSETQ. V lost 5 bases and J lost 3, with 11 bases in between. The CDR3 length is 13 residues. In DNA, the CDR3 is TGCGCCAGCAGTTTGTGGGAGGACTATGGCTACACCTTC. This translates into CASSLWEDYGYTF.

The V gene is TRBV28, the J gene TRBJ1-3; 10 bases fit TRBD1. CDR3 length: 19 amino acids. Germline-derived CDR1 and CDR2 are MDHEN and SYDVKM. V shed 6 bases, J shed 3 bases, and the junction held 17 bases outside the gene matches. CDR3 amino acids: CASSPDRGKNYFVGNTIYF. For the CDR3, the DNA is TGTGCCAGCAGCCCGGACAGGGGGAAAAATTATTTTGTTGGAAACACCATATATTTT. The whole variable domain, remainder taken from reference TRBV28 and TRBJ1-3, is DVKVTQSSRYLVKRTGEKVFLECVQDMDHENMFWYRQDPGLGLRLIYFSYDVKMKEKGDIPEGYSVSREKKERFSLILESASTNQTSMYLCASSPDRGKNYFVGNTIYFGEGSWLTVV.

V is TRBV6-1 and J is TRBJ1-2; the match to TRBD1 covers 7 bases. The germline CDR1 and CDR2 sequences are MNHNS and SASEGT. This CDR3 is 18 amino acids long. V was clipped by 0 bases and J by 3 bases; unmatched bases: 13. Written as DNA, the CDR3 is TGTGCCAGCAGTGAAGCGCGAGAAGGGCGAGGGGGCGACTATGGCTACACCTTC. Translated: CASSEAREGRGGDYGYTF.

A few counts support this clone. This rearrangement joins TRBV5-6 to TRBJ1-2; D is perhaps TRBD1 (5 bases). The germline gives CDR1 SGHDT, CDR2 YYEEEE. The CDR3 runs 12 residues. V lost 3 bases and J 8 bases, leaving 11 bases between the germline ends. The DNA of the CDR3 is TGTGCCAGCAGCTGGGGCAGGGAAGGCTACACCTTC. Its protein is CASSWGREGYTF.